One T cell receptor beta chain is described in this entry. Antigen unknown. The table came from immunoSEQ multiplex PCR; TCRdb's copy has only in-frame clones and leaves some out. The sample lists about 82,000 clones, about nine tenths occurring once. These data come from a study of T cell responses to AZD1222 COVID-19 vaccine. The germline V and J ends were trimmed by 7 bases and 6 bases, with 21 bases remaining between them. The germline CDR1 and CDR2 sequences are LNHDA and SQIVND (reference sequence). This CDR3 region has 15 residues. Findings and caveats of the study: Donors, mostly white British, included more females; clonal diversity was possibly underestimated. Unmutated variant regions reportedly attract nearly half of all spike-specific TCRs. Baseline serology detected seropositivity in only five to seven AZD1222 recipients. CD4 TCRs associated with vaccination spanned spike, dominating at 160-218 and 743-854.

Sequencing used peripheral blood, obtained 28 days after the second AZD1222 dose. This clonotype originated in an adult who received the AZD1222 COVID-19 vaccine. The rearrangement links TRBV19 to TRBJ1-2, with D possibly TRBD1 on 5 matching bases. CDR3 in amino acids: CASTKRGREGDGYTF. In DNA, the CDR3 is TGTGCCAGTACCAAGAGAGGCAGGGAAGGGGATGGCTACACCTTC.